In this sample, the clone carrying this TCR beta chain turned up a few times. TCRdb keeps only in-frame clones here, not all; method: immunoSEQ multiplex PCR. The table records roughly 160,000 clones, 80% to 90% of them present only once. After removal of 1 base from V and 2 bases from J, the junction contained 4 bases not matched to a gene. The CDR3 consists of 15 residues. Per germline, CDR1 SGHTA and CDR2 FQGTGA. The source of the sample is a study of blood T cell repertoires in COVID-19. The clonotype was recovered from a man in his 60s with acute or convalescent COVID-19. The sequenced sample was peripheral blood. The chain couples TRBV7-3 to TRBJ2-7, with 8 bases that match TRBD2. CDR3 loop: CASSLSGGGTYEQYF. CDR3 nucleotides: TGTGCCAGCAGCTTAAGTGGCGGGGGGACCTACGAGCAGTACTTC.